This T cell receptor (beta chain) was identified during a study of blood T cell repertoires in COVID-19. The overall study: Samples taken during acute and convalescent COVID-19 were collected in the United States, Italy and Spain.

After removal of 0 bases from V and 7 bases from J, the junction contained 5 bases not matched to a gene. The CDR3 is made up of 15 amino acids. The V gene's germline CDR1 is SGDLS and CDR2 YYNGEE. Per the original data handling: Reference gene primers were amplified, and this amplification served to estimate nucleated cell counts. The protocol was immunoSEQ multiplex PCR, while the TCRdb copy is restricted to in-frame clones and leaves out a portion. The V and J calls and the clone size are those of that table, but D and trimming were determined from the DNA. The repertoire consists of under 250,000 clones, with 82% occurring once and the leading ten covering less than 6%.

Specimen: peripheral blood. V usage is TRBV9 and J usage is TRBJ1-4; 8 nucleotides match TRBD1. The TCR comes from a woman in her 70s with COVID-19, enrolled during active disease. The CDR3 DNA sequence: TGTGCCAGCAGCGTAGACCCAGGGGGCAGTGAAAAACTGTTTTTT. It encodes CASSVDPGGSEKLFF.